The 9 T cell receptor beta chains listed next were all sequenced from one sample in a study of esophageal squamous cell carcinoma under preoperative chemotherapy. Sample time point: before preoperative PTX-NDP chemotherapy. TCRdb used MiXCR to reprocess the PCR reads, holding one entry per CDR3 protein. This sample has some 30,000 distinct CDR3 sequences, with roughly half found just once. This sample was taken from a patient given preoperative chemotherapy. The receptor set was obtained from a human donor with esophageal squamous cell carcinoma. The donor label of this sample is uncertain.

This chain uses TRBV6-1 with TRBJ2-2; a weak D match, TRBD2 (6 bases). The germline CDR1 and CDR2 sequences are MNHNS and SASEGT. V was pared by 6 bases and J by 11 bases, with 31 bases between. CDR3 length equals 18 residues. The CDR3 protein is CASRRRRLPGVSTDELFF. The CDR3 DNA follows: TGTGCCAGCAGGCGCAGAAGACTACCGGGAGTGAGCACCGATGAGCTGTTTTTT.

This clonotype has more than one count but fewer than ten. The chain combines TRBV4-1 with TRBJ1-2, with D unclear. CDR1 is MGHRA and CDR2 is YSYEKL in the germline V gene. The length of the CDR3 is 17 residues. Trimming removed 0 bases at V and 5 bases at J, with 19 bases between. The CDR3 DNA sequence: TGCGCCAGCAGCCAAGATCAAGGCAGCCCTTTTAGGTATGGCTACACCTTC. Residues: CASSQDQGSPFRYGYTF.

This clonotype was recorded at least ten times. V is TRBV10-3 and J is TRBJ1-1, with D possibly matching TRBD1 (5 bases). This CDR3 has 13 amino acids. V lost 6 bases to trimming and J lost 2 bases, with 10 bases between them. Per germline, CDR1 ENHRY and CDR2 SYGVKD. The CDR3 protein is CAIRPGRNTEAFF. CDR3 nucleotide sequence: TGTGCCATCAGACCGGGACGTAACACTGAAGCTTTCTTT.

The chain has TRBV5-6 and TRBJ2-3; no clear D. The CDR3 is 14 amino acids. Germline CDR1 SGHDT, CDR2 YYEEEE. Trimming took 4 bases from V and 0 from J, leaving 9 bases between them. The CDR3 DNA follows: TGTGCCAGCAGCGTCCCCAGGAGCACAGATACGCAGTATTTT. It specifies CASSVPRSTDTQYF. Looking up the rest from reference TRBV5-6 and TRBJ2-3 gives the full variable domain: DAGVTQSPTHLIKTRGQQVTLRCSPKSGHDTVSWYQQALGQGPQFIFQYYEEEERQRGNFPDRFSGHQFPNYSSELNVNALLLGDSALYLCASSVPRSTDTQYFGPGTRLTVL.

This clonotype came up a few times. V usage is TRBV10-2 and J usage is TRBJ2-1; D gene ambiguous. The ends were cut back, 2 bases at V and 2 bases at J, with 13 bases in the middle. Looked up from germline, CDR1 is WSHSY and CDR2 is SAAADI. The CDR3 sequence is 16 residues long. The DNA for the CDR3 is TGCGCCAGCAGTGAGAATGCTGGAAAAACCTACAATGAGCAGTTCTTC. Its protein is CASSENAGKTYNEQFF.

Remarks on this clonotype: This CDR3 is missing its conserved last phenylalanine or tryptophan, likely due to a read error. It is unclear where the CDR3 begins or ends on the DNA, so no DNA is shown, and the CDR3 is as TCRdb lists it. The chain combines TRBV7-6 with TRBJ2-5. The CDR3 is 14 residues long, counting both termini. CDR1 is SGHVS and CDR2 is FNYEAQ in the germline V gene. The CDR3 region is CASSLARHPATRYS.

There are a few counts of this clonotype. This sequence joins TRBV12-3 or TRBV12-4 and TRBJ2-3; the match to TRBD2 covers 12 bases. Unmatched junction bases numbered 4, after V lost 6 bases and J lost 0 bases. The CDR3 is made up of 16 amino acids. CDR3 in amino acids: CASSTTSGSSTDTQYF. The CDR3 DNA reads as TGTGCCAGCAGCACGACTAGCGGGAGCAGCACAGATACGCAGTATTTT.

The table lists this clonotype with a few counts. This chain connects TRBV10-3 to TRBJ2-4, with D maybe TRBD1 (6 bases). Germline CDR1 reads ENHRY; CDR2 reads SYGVKD. The CDR3 spans 17 residues. V lost 3 bases and J lost 1, with 16 bases in between. The CDR3 DNA reads TGTGCCATCAGTGACAGGGGCTCCTCTGGGGCCAAAAACATTCAGTACTTC. It is translated as CAISDRGSSGAKNIQYF.

The chain combines TRBV7-8 with TRBJ2-7, with a weak D call TRBD2 (6 bases). The J call may be in error: the DNA end matches TRBJ2-5 better. Germline CDR1 reads SGHVS; CDR2 reads FQNEAQ. The CDR3 length is 15 residues. CDR3 DNA sequence: TGTGGCGCGGGCTTCGACGGGAGAGACAAAAAGACCCAGTACTTC. It specifies CGAGFDGRDKKTQYF.